This TCR beta chain is from a study of cytomegalovirus exposure and HLA in healthy donors. Findings and caveats of the study: Confirmation in vitro established that a few CMV-associated chains were specific for CMV antigens. Exclusion as indistinguishable affected some V segments, including TRBV6-2 and TRBV6-3.

Regarding this clone: Its matching antigen is unknown.

With 60 Vbeta and 13 Jbeta primers, the PCR was carried out. The method was immunoSEQ multiplex PCR; TCRdb's version includes in-frame clones alone and lacks a portion of them. The profile shows about 190,000 clones, approximately 88% of them singletons. The trim removed 7 bases at V and 6 bases at J, leaving 3 bases unmatched. The germline gives CDR1 SGHTA, CDR2 FQGNSA. The CDR3 sequence is 12 residues long. This TCR came from a woman aged 50 to 60 in good health and CMV-seropositive. Sequences were obtained from PBMCs. The chain recombines TRBV7-2 with TRBJ2-7, with TRBD2 identical over 10 bases. CDR3 loop: CASNLAGAEQYF. DNA for the CDR3: TGTGCCAGCAATCTAGCGGGGGCCGAGCAGTACTTC.